Listed here is a single T cell receptor beta chain. The target antigen is unknown. Sequencing used immunoSEQ multiplex PCR; TCRdb keeps in-frame clones, though not all of them. This sample yields about 2.2 million clones, of which 85% to 95% are seen a single time; 1.5% to 2% belongs to the top ten. Germline V lookup: CDR1 SQVTM, CDR2 ANQGSEA. There are 14 residues in the CDR3. V lost 3 bases and J 2 bases, leaving 14 bases between the germline ends. The naive CD8 fraction comprised CD45RO-negative cells positively selected for CCR7 and excluded terminally differentiated effector memory CD45RA+ cells. Within Nashville, Tennessee resided all donors, each a Caucasian adult. This record belongs to a study of shared clonotypes between healthy human individuals. Whole-study results and caveats: A few donors held roughly 5% of naive CD4 clonotypes in common.

The clonotype was recovered from a man younger than 35 in good health. Some clones in this sample may be carry-over from other donors' samples. The chain is built from TRBV29-1 and TRBJ2-7, with D perhaps matching TRBD2 (7 bases). The material sequenced was naive CD8+ T cells from PBMCs. The CDR3 loop reads CSVDRAGAPYEQYF. CDR3 DNA sequence: TGCAGCGTTGACCGCGCGGGGGCCCCCTACGAGCAGTACTTC.